Included here is one T cell receptor beta chain sequence, with context. These data belong to a study of blood T cell repertoires in COVID-19. The germline CDR1 and CDR2 sequences are SQVTM and ANQGSEA. Losses at the gene ends were 7 bases for V and 2 bases for J; bases not matched to a gene: 15. The CDR3 has 16 amino acids. Original processing notes: Estimates of nucleated cell counts were drawn from the amplification of reference gene primers. Only in-frame clones appear in the TCRdb table, and some are missing; sequencing was by immunoSEQ multiplex PCR. V and J calls and clone size are as listed in that table; D and trimming were resolved from the DNA. The table shows roughly 250,000 clones, with around 84% occurring only once.

Material for sequencing was PBMCs or T cells enriched from blood (not recorded which). The receptor was isolated from a woman in her 50s who had recovered from COVID-19. The chain carries TRBV29-1 and TRBJ2-7; 9 bases align to TRBD2. CDR3 amino acids: CSGVITGTSRTYEQYF. CDR3 bases: TGCAGCGGTGTCATCACCGGGACTAGCAGGACCTACGAGCAGTACTTC.